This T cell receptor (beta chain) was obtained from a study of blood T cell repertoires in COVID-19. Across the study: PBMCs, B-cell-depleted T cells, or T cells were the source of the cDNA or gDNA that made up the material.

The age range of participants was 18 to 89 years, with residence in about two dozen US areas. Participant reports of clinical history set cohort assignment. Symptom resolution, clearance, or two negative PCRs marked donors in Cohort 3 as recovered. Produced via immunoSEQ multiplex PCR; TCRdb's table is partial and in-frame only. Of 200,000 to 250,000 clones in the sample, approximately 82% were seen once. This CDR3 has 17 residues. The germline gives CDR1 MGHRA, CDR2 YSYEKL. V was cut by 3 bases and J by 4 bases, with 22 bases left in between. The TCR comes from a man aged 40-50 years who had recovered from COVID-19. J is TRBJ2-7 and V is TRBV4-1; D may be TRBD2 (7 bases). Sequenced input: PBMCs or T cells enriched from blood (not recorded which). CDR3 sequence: CASSHALRGEGEYEQYF. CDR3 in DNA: TGCGCCAGCAGCCATGCTTTACGGGGGGAGGGGGAGTACGAGCAGTACTTC.